Reported below is one TCR beta chain. The antigen remains unidentified. These data originate in a study of shared clonotypes between healthy human individuals. Study background: Researchers drew samples from a couple of women and a few men aged 18 to 49.

Regarding the study as a whole: Clonotype sharing levels among donors were expected to vary with sequencing depth.

Deep-level running was used for the assay. Unsorted PBMC DNA was sequenced on ten immunoSEQ deep assay plates. Assay used: immunoSEQ multiplex PCR; TCRdb lists only in-frame clones, some missing. The top ten clones hold over 10% of a sample with around 430,000 clones, roughly 77% of them seen once. Trimming removed 6 bases at V and 4 bases at J, with 15 bases between. Looked up from germline, CDR1 is MDHEN and CDR2 is SYDVKM. This CDR3 contains 14 residues. The chain is built from TRBV28 and TRBJ1-2; D unclear. The sequence was collected from a middle-aged woman in good health. Some clones in this sample may be carry-over from other donors' samples. Sequenced input: PBMCs. For the CDR3, the DNA is TGTGCCAGCAGACCGCCCGGGCTGCCCTATGGCTACACCTTC. Translation: CASRPPGLPYGYTF.